The entry below describes one T cell receptor beta chain. Its antigen remains undetermined. The input lacks base qualities; no much larger clone sits a single base away. Trimming costs V 1 base and J 6 bases, and their ends lie 16 bases apart. The CDR3, from cysteine to phenylalanine, totals 16 residues. Only CDR3 DNA remains: 48 bases, in frame from the first base. The germline V gene sets CDR1 to MGHRA and CDR2 to YSYEKL. This record comes from a study of CD8 T cells in Susac syndrome (dated by TCRdb to about 2019). The study in broad terms: The study used repertoire sequencing to test whether antigen drove CD8+ T cell activation and differentiation in Susac syndrome.

Overall study outcomes, separate from this receptor: The TCR sequencing and HLA analysis was acknowledged to have included a relatively small number of individuals.

RNA was extracted using the RNeasy kit, and about 0.5 to 1 ug of the RNA was reverse transcribed with random hexamers. The immunoSEQ multiplex PCR assay, covering 54 Vbeta and 13 Jbeta segments, was used to amplify TCR beta CDR3 regions. To correct PCR amplification bias, a synthetic template baseline was used for both primer optimization and computational correction. The authors' pipeline ran thus. Reads were assigned to V, D and J genes according to IMGT and analyzed in immunoSEQ Analyzer, with only productive sequences retained. Clonality was calculated as one minus the Shannon entropy normalized by log2 of the number of productive unique sequences. For each patient and control, public and private clones were evaluated within the 100 most prevalent clones. A clone was defined as Susac-specific if it was absent from the healthy and MS cohorts, from 1052 published viral clones and from other ImmuneACCESS disease sequences. TCRdb trimmed the raw reads at Q25, called clones with MiXCR and kept productive beta chains. Rows with one shared CDR3 protein collapse into an entry with the most common genes and DNA. TCRdb's processing, not the study's, gives the V and J calls here. This sample comprises a few hundred thousand distinct CDR3 sequences, approximately 95% of them detected only once. Of the sample, about 0.091% falls within the top ten clones.

High-throughput TCR beta sequencing profiled peripheral blood CD8+ and CD4+ T cells from healthy donors, Susac syndrome patients and multiple sclerosis patients. The multiple sclerosis controls were treatment-naive patients who had stable or active relapsing-remitting disease and met the revised McDonald criteria. Bulk CD8+ and CD4+ T cells were purified by magnetic negative isolation, whereas CD8+ TEMRA cells were enriched by FACS. Blood was drawn into EDTA tubes, processed within 24 hours, and PBMCs were isolated by density gradient centrifugation. PBMCs intended for TCR sequencing were cryopreserved in liquid nitrogen and were subsequently thawed in a 37 degrees C water bath. The sorted or isolated CD4+, CD8+ and CD8+ TEMRA cells had a purity of 90% or higher.

The receptor's source is a human donor with multiple sclerosis. The source material was CD4+ T cells from PBMCs. The chain joins TRBV4-1 to TRBJ1-5; D gene: possibly TRBD1, on 5 matching bases. The nucleotide sequence reads as follows: TGCGCCAGCAGCCAAGTGGACCTGGGGGTCGCTCAGCCCCAGCATTTT. Its protein product is CASSQVDLGVAQPQHF.